Listed below are T cell receptor beta chains from one sample, sequenced in a study of shared clonotypes between healthy human individuals. Assay: immunoSEQ multiplex PCR; the TCRdb copy retains only in-frame clones and omits some. Of some 350,000 clones in the sample, around 67% were seen once. Sequencing used memory CD4+ T cells sorted from blood. These receptors all stem from a young man in good health. CDR3s include the opening cysteine and the closing phenylalanine or tryptophan. A D gene is named only where the DNA matches it firmly. Not every row has a clone size; where given, it reads once, few, many or a size class.

V,size,D,J,DNA,CDR3
TRBV10-2,NA,TRBD2,TRBJ2-1,TGCGCCAGCTCCCTCGGGACTAGCGGGATCAGTGGGCAGTTCTTC,CASSLGTSGISGQFF
TRBV2,once,TRBD1,TRBJ1-1,TGTGCCAGCAGTGCATCTCGGACCGGGACAGTGAACACTGAAGCTTTCTTT,CASSASRTGTVNTEAFF
TRBV5-1,NA,NA,TRBJ1-1,TGCGCCAGCAGCTTGGGGCACCCCAGGGGGAACACTGAAGCTTTCTTT,CASSLGHPRGNTEAFF
TRBV5-1,NA,TRBD2,TRBJ2-3,TGCGCCAGCAGCGAACTAGCGGGAGGGTCGGATACGCAGTATTTT,CASSELAGGSDTQYF
TRBV28,NA,TRBD1,TRBJ2-7,TGTGCCAGCAGTCCGGGACAGTCCTACGAGCAGTACTTC,CASSPGQSYEQYF
TRBV5-1,NA,NA,TRBJ1-4,TGCGCCAGCAGCTTGGAGAGGCCAGACGATAATGAAAAACTGTTTTTT,CASSLERPDDNEKLFF
TRBV15,NA,TRBD2,TRBJ2-7,TGTGCCACCAGCGGGGCGGGGAGCGGGAGGGCCCTTGGGTACGAGCAGTACTTC,CATSGAGSGRALGYEQYF
TRBV5-1,NA,NA,TRBJ1-2,TGCGCCAGCAGCCCGGGAGTGGTGTCTTACAACTATGGCTACACCTTC,CASSPGVVSYNYGYTF
TRBV7-9,NA,NA,TRBJ1-5,TGTGCCAGCAGCGAATCAGGGCTAAGCAATCAGCCCCAGCATTTT,CASSESGLSNQPQHF
TRBV19,NA,NA,TRBJ2-5,TGTGCCAGTAGTGTGTCCAGGGATCAAGAGACCCAGTACTTC,CASSVSRDQETQYF
TRBV10-1,NA,NA,TRBJ2-1,TGCGCCAGCAGTACAGGGAACCCCTACAATGAGCAGTTCTTC,CASSTGNPYNEQFF
TRBV5-8,NA,TRBD2,TRBJ2-3,TGTGCCAGCAGCTTCGGACTAGCGGGAGGGCCACGTCAAACGCAGTATTTT,CASSFGLAGGPRQTQYF
TRBV28,NA,TRBD2,TRBJ2-1,TGTGCCAGCAGGACCCAGCGGGAGGGCCCCAATGAGCAGTTCTTC,CASRTQREGPNEQFF
TRBV10-1,NA,NA,TRBJ2-1,TGCGCCAGCAGTGCCGGGGGACAGTACAATGAGCAGTTCTTC,CASSAGGQYNEQFF
TRBV5-8,NA,NA,TRBJ2-3,TGTGCCAGCAGCTTGGGGACCGGGACTAGCACAGATACGCAGTATTTT,CASSLGTGTSTDTQYF
TRBV5-4,NA,NA,TRBJ2-5,TGTGCCAGCAGCTACCCTCGGGGAGGAGAGACCCAGTACTTC,CASSYPRGGETQYF
TRBV29-1,NA,TRBD1,TRBJ1-1,TGCAGCGTTGAAGATCCGTCTAATCTGGACAGGAAGAACACTGAAGCTTTCTTT,CSVEDPSNLDRKNTEAFF
TRBV5-1,NA,NA,TRBJ2-5,TGCGCCAGCAGCTTAGAGGAGACCCAGTACTTC,CASSLEETQYF
TRBV19,NA,TRBD1,TRBJ1-2,TGTGCCAGTAACCCTCTAGGGACAGGGTACTATGGCTACACCTTC,CASNPLGTGYYGYTF
TRBV2,NA,TRBD2,TRBJ2-3,TGTGCCAGCACCGGGACTAGCGGGAGGGCTGGAGCAGATACGCAGTATTTT,CASTGTSGRAGADTQYF
TRBV28,NA,NA,TRBJ1-1,TGTGCCAGCAGTTTGCCCGGGCAGGGTATATCGGAAGCTTTCTTT,CASSLPGQGISEAFF
TRBV29-1,NA,TRBD1,TRBJ2-1,TGCAGCGTTAGATACAAGGACAGGAATTACAATGAGCAGTTCTTC,CSVRYKDRNYNEQFF
TRBV5-6,NA,NA,TRBJ1-5,TGTGCCAGCAGCCCGTGGACGGACCGGTATCAGCCCCAGCATTTT,CASSPWTDRYQPQHF
TRBV27,once,NA,TRBJ2-3,TGTGCCAGCACCCCTTTCTATTCTAGCACAGATACGCAGTATTTT,CASTPFYSSTDTQYF
TRBV5-6,NA,NA,TRBJ1-3,TGTGCCAGCAGCTTGGGTGGACTGCTCTCTGGAAACACCATATATTTT,CASSLGGLLSGNTIYF
TRBV10-3,NA,TRBD1,TRBJ1-2,TGTGCCATCAGCCCGACAGGGGGACTTAGTGATGGCTACACCTTC,CAISPTGGLSDGYTF
TRBV5-4,few,TRBD1,TRBJ2-4,TGTGCCAGCAGCTTCCCAGGGGGATACATTCAGTACTTC,CASSFPGGYIQYF
TRBV29-1,NA,NA,TRBJ2-5,TGCAGCGCCCGCTTTGGGGACCAGTACTTC,CSARFGDQYF
TRBV11-2,NA,TRBD1,TRBJ2-2,TGTGCCAGCAGCTTATTTAGGGCCAGGGGGACCGGGGAGCTGTTTTTT,CASSLFRARGTGELFF
TRBV7-9,NA,NA,TRBJ1-5,TGTGCCAGCAGCTTAGACGGGGTTCAGCCCCAGCATTTT,CASSLDGVQPQHF
TRBV29-1,NA,NA,TRBJ1-4,TGCAGCGTCCGACCTAATGAAAAACTGTTTTTT,CSVRPNEKLFF
TRBV9,NA,TRBD2,TRBJ2-3,TGTGCCAGCAGCGTAGGGCTAGCGGTTATCACAGATACGCAGTATTTT,CASSVGLAVITDTQYF
TRBV28,many,NA,TRBJ1-1,TGTGCCAGCTCCTCGGCTGGGTCAAACACTGAAGCTTTCTTT,CASSSAGSNTEAFF
TRBV9,NA,NA,TRBJ2-7,TGTGCCAGCAGCGCAGATCTAGGCAACTACGAGCAGTACTTC,CASSADLGNYEQYF
TRBV2,NA,NA,TRBJ2-3,TGTGCCAGCAAGGTTAGGGGGGGCACAGATACGCAGTATTTT,CASKVRGGTDTQYF
TRBV9,NA,NA,TRBJ2-7,TGTGCCAGCAGCGTACAAACCGGGACACTATACGAGCAGTACTTC,CASSVQTGTLYEQYF
TRBV18,NA,NA,TRBJ2-1,TGTGCCAGCTCACCAGGGAATGAGCAGTTCTTC,CASSPGNEQFF
TRBV27,few,NA,TRBJ1-1,TGTGCCAGCAGTTTAGGACCTACCTTTTCCGACACTGAAGCTTTCTTT,CASSLGPTFSDTEAFF
TRBV5-4,NA,NA,TRBJ2-3,TGTGCCAGCAGCTTGGCCATGGATACGCAGTATTTT,CASSLAMDTQYF
TRBV4-1,NA,NA,TRBJ2-5,TGCGCCAGGGGAAAATACGACCAAGAGACCCAGTACTTC,CARGKYDQETQYF
TRBV5-5,NA,NA,TRBJ1-5,TGTGCCAGCAGCTTGACTGGCCTTAGCAATCAGCCCCAGCATTTT,CASSLTGLSNQPQHF
TRBV28,once,TRBD1,TRBJ2-3,TGTGCCAGCTTCCCATGGGACAGGGCCGGCACAGATACGCAGTATTTT,CASFPWDRAGTDTQYF
TRBV9,NA,NA,TRBJ2-7,TGTGCCAGCAGCGTAGACCCGGGAATGGGGTACGAGCAGTACTTC,CASSVDPGMGYEQYF
TRBV7-9,NA,TRBD1,TRBJ2-7,TGTGCCAGCAGCTTAGGAGGACAGGGGTACGAGCAGTACTTC,CASSLGGQGYEQYF
TRBV5-1,once,TRBD2,TRBJ2-3,TGCGCCAGCAGCTTGGAGTCTAGCGGGAGTCACGGAGATACGCAGTATTTT,CASSLESSGSHGDTQYF
TRBV7-9,NA,NA,TRBJ2-2,TGTGCCAGCAGCTTAGCGTTGGCAGGGCGGGCCACCGGGGAGCTGTTTTTT,CASSLALAGRATGELFF
TRBV7-9,NA,TRBD2,TRBJ2-2,TGTGCCAGCATCTCTAAGAGGGGATGGCGGGAGAGGAACACCGGGGAGCTGTTTTTT,CASISKRGWRERNTGELFF
TRBV5-6,NA,TRBD2,TRBJ2-3,TGTGCCAGCAGCAATCAAGCGGGAAAAAGCACAGATACGCAGTATTTT,CASSNQAGKSTDTQYF
TRBV27,once,NA,TRBJ2-1,TGTGCCAGCAGTTTATGGGGCAGTCAGATCAATGAGCAGTTCTTC,CASSLWGSQINEQFF
TRBV7-9,NA,NA,TRBJ2-5,TGTGCCAGCAGCCCCCAGGGGAAGTGGTCCCAAGAGACCCAGTACTTC,CASSPQGKWSQETQYF